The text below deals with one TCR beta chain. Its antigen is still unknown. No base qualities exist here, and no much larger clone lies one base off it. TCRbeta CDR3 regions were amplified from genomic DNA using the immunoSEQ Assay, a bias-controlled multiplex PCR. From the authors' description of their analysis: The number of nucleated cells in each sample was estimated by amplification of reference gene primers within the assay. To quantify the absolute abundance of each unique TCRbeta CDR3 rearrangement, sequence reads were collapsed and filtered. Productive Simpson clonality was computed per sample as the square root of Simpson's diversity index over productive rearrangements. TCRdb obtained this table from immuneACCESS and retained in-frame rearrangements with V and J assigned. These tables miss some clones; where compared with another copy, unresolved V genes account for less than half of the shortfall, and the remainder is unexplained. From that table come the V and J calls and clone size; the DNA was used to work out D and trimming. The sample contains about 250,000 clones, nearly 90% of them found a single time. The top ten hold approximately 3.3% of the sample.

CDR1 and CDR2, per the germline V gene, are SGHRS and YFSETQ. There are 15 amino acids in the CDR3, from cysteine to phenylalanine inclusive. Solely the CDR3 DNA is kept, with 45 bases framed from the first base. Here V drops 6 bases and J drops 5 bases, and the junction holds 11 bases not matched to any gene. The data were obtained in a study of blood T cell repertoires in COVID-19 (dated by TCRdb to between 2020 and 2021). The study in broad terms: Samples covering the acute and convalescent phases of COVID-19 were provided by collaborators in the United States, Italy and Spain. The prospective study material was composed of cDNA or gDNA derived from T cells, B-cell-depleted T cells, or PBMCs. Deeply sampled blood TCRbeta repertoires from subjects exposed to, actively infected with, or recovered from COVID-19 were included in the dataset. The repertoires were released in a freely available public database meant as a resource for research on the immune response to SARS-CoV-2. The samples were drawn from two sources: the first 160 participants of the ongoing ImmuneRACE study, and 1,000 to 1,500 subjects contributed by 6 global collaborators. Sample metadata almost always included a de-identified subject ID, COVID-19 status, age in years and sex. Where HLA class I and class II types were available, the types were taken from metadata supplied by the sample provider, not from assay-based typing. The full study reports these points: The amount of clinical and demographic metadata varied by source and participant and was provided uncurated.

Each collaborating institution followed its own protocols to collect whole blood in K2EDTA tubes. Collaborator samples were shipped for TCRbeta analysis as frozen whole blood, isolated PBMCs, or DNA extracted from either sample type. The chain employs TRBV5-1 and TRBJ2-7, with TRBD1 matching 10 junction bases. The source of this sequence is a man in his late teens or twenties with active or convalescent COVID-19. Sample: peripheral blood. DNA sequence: TGCGCCAGCAACCCGAACCGGGACAGGGGCGACGAGCAGTACTTC. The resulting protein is CASNPNRDRGDEQYF.